This T cell receptor beta chain originates from a study of tumor-infiltrating lymphocytes in primary liver carcinoma. Study findings and constraints: Being bulk and unsorted, samples allowed no CD4+ and CD8+ repertoire comparison.

Constant-region priming of 500 ng total RNA yielded TCR beta cDNA. Slightly modified ARM-PCR with three nested multiplex PCR rounds yielded TCR beta libraries. TRBV1-TRBV30 forward primers paired with a C-beta reverse primer drove the first two PCR rounds, ten to eleven cycles each. From the multiplex PCR reads, TCRdb called clonotypes with MiXCR, one entry per CDR3 protein. The repertoire has 300,000 to 400,000 distinct CDR3 sequences, 65% of them found once; the top ten carry roughly 6%. Points on this clonotype: What it binds is unknown. A read error may produce the germline difference seen at one junction end.

Germline DNA was extracted too, while blood RNA derived from unsorted whole blood. Germline CDR1 reads MDHEN; CDR2 reads SYDVKM. This CDR3 contains 15 residues. Material: peripheral blood. This receptor was identified in a man in his forties with primary liver carcinoma and hepatitis B virus infection. This chain uses TRBV28 with TRBJ2-5, with D possibly TRBD1 on 6 matching bases. The CDR3 region is CAGSYRDGVRETQYF. The CDR3 DNA follows: TGTGCCGGCAGTTACAGGGATGGGGTACGAGAGACCCAGTACTTC.